This T cell receptor (beta chain) is from a study of T cell repertoires in cytomegalovirus infection. Whole-study context: Selection of CMV epitopes for the study included recently identified HLA-C-restricted and well-studied HLA-B-restricted ones.

This clonotype was observed at least ten times. Its antigen is as yet unknown. CDR3 length: 15 residues. Trimming stripped 0 bases from V and 4 bases from J, with 11 bases between. Study-wide findings and caveats: Of the TCR beta families, the public ones yielded a cumulative frequency that identified carriers of CMV plus the relevant HLA. Ex vivo, HLA-C-restricted CMV-specific TCR beta clonotypes prevailed over the rest of the response.

TCRdb fed the reads into MiXCR, producing one record per CDR3 protein. The sample yields 600,000 to 700,000 distinct CDR3 sequences, roughly 36% seen once. Sample: cultured PBMCs, taken from culture after CMV antigen stimulation. The TCR was taken from a human donor in good health (CMV status not recorded). Some clones in this sample may be carry-over from other donors' samples. The chain is built from TRBV12-3 or TRBV12-4 and TRBJ2-3; possible D gene TRBD2, 5 bases. CDR3 nucleotides: TGTGCCAGCAGTTTAGCACACGCGGGTTCAGATACGCAGTATTTT. Encoded protein: CASSLAHAGSDTQYF.